The 10 T cell receptor beta chains reported below all come from one sample, sequenced in a study of shared clonotypes between healthy human individuals. Only in-frame clones appear in the TCRdb table, and some are missing; sequencing was by immunoSEQ multiplex PCR. The sample lists 1.4 million or so clones, roughly 98.5% occurring once. What was sequenced was naive CD4+ T cells sorted from blood. The subset is: CD45RA+ positively selected. The origin of the receptors is a man aged 25-45 years in good health.

This clone was recorded once. The chain has TRBV15 and TRBJ1-1, with D uncertain. V lost 4 bases to trimming and J lost 1 base, with 10 bases between them. Germline CDR1 is LNHNV and CDR2 is YYDKDF (reference sequence). CDR3 length: 14 amino acids. CDR3 nucleotides: TGTGCCACCAGCACCCCACACAAGAACACTGAAGCTTTCTTT. Amino acids: CATSTPHKNTEAFF.

The rearrangement joins TRBV28 to TRBJ1-1, with D possibly being TRBD1 (6 bases). From germline, CDR1 is MDHEN and CDR2 SYDVKM. V was clipped by 6 bases and J by 4 bases, with 15 bases between them. The length of the CDR3 is 14 residues. The CDR3 DNA sequence: TGTGCCAGCAGCCCAGCGACAGGTTTCACTGAAGCTTTCTTT. The encoded protein is CASSPATGFTEAFF.

This clone has a single count. The rearrangement joins TRBV7-3 to TRBJ2-7; weak D call: TRBD1 (6 bases). Trimming removed 5 bases from V and 13 bases from J, with 18 bases in between. The CDR3 is made up of 12 amino acids. Per the germline V gene, CDR1 is SGHTA and CDR2 is FQGTGA. CDR3 residues: CASSPGTNLLYF. The CDR3, as DNA: TGTGCCAGCAGCCCCGGGACAAACCTTCTTTACTTC.

The CDR3 DNA reads TGTGCCAGCAGCTTAGAACCCGGACAGGAATACTTC. Its translation is CASSLEPGQEYF. This rearrangement joins TRBV7-2 to TRBJ2-4; 7 bases align to TRBD1. This CDR3 comprises 12 residues. In germline, CDR1 is SGHTA, CDR2 FQGNSA. With 1 base clipped from V and 16 bases from J, the junction kept 7 bases outside the gene matches.

The chain uses TRBV6-6 and TRBJ2-2; D is unresolved. The CDR3 sequence is 15 residues long. Deletions cut 2 bases from V and 1 base from J, with 8 bases between. Germline V CDR1 and CDR2: MNHNY, SVGAGI (reference sequence). This chain's CDR3 is CASSYRAVNTGELFF. CDR3 coding DNA: TGTGCCAGCAGTTACCGGGCAGTGAACACCGGGGAGCTGTTTTTT.

The CDR3, as DNA: TGTGCCAGCAGCTTGCTAGCGGGGACCGCTAACTATGGCTACACCTTC. Translation gives CASSLLAGTANYGYTF. The rearrangement uses TRBV5-6 and TRBJ1-2, with TRBD1 as a possible D gene (5 bases). CDR1 is SGHDT, CDR2 YYEEEE, per germline. This CDR3 region has 16 residues. V lost 1 base to trimming and J lost 0 bases, with 13 bases between them.

The chain uses TRBV30 and TRBJ2-7; possible D gene TRBD2, 5 bases. The CDR3 contains 17 residues. Germline values: CDR1 GTSNPN, CDR2 SVGIG (reference sequence). V lost 7 bases and J lost 6, with 31 bases in between. The CDR3 loop reads CAYLRIPGDGVISEQYF. The CDR3 DNA is TGTGCCTACCTAAGGATCCCCGGGGATGGGGTGATAAGCGAGCAGTACTTC.

The J gene is TRBJ1-2, the V gene TRBV29-1; 8 bases map to TRBD1. This CDR3 comprises 14 residues. Germline CDR1 is SQVTM and CDR2 is ANQGSEA. Trimming removed 3 bases from V and 8 bases from J; junction bases left unmatched: 11. The CDR3 protein is CSVDRGRNWGGYTF. The CDR3 DNA reads as TGCAGCGTTGACAGGGGGCGTAATTGGGGCGGCTACACCTTC.

This chain uses TRBV18 with TRBJ1-3; D possibly corresponds to TRBD1 (5 bases). Looked up from germline, CDR1 is KGHSH and CDR2 is LQKENI. This CDR3 comprises 15 residues. Trimming took off 2 bases at V and 3 bases at J, with 11 bases between the two ends. The CDR3 sequence: CASSPNQGGGNTIYF. CDR3 nucleotide sequence: TGTGCCAGCTCACCAAACCAGGGCGGTGGAAACACCATATATTTT.

To note about this clone: This same CDR3 is encoded by further DNA sequences in the sample. The chain joins TRBV7-9 to TRBJ2-2; D unresolved. The CDR3 runs 14 residues. Germline CDR1 and CDR2: SEHNR and FQNEAQ (reference sequence). V gave up 3 bases and J gave up 1 base, with 6 bases separating them. CDR3 sequence reads: CASSFRGNTGELFF. DNA of the CDR3: TGTGCCAGCAGCTTTCGTGGGAACACCGGGGAGCTGTTTTTT.